What follows is one T cell receptor (beta chain) and its context. The antigen remains undetermined. This sample stems from a study of cytomegalovirus exposure and HLA in healthy donors. A multiplex PCR was run with 60 Vbeta primers and 13 Jbeta primers. The data were produced by immunoSEQ multiplex PCR, yet TCRdb's version contains in-frame clones alone and is incomplete. The table lists roughly 50,000 clones. The CDR3 sequence is 14 residues long. V was clipped by 5 bases and J by 4 bases, with 14 bases between them. Germline-derived CDR1 and CDR2 are MNHEY and SMNVEV (reference sequence). Study-wide findings and caveats: Trimming of TCR beta V- and J-genes showed a link, identified in a later analysis, to a missense DCLRE1C variant. The number of N-insertions in an Asian-associated ancestry cluster was reportedly below the approximately 700-donor mean in a later analysis. The study designated some 180 TCR beta chains cytomegalovirus-associated.

The chain is built from TRBV27 and TRBJ1-2; D call uncertain. The sequence came from a female donor in good health and CMV-seronegative. Sample: PBMCs. In nucleotides, the CDR3 is TGTGCCAGCAGTCCTAATCACCCACTCTATGGCTACACCTTC. As protein: CASSPNHPLYGYTF.